This T cell receptor (beta chain) was documented in a study of blood T cell repertoires in COVID-19. Study-level background: Acute and convalescent COVID-19 specimens originated in the United States, Italy and Spain.

As processed by the authors: From reference gene primer amplification, estimates of nucleated cell counts were derived. Produced via immunoSEQ multiplex PCR; TCRdb's table is partial and in-frame only. The DNA gave D and trimming, while V, J and clone size come from that table. The data hold under 75,000 clones, with 81% observed a single time. Germline V gene lookup returns CDR1 SGHRS and CDR2 YFSETQ. This CDR3 spans 16 amino acids. The germline V and J ends were trimmed by 0 bases and 5 bases, with 17 bases remaining between them. Sequences were obtained from peripheral blood. This TCR was recovered from a woman older than 75 with active or convalescent COVID-19. This chain joins TRBV5-1 and TRBJ1-1; D gene ambiguous. CDR3 bases: TGCGCCAGCAGCTTGGGAGGGTCTCCTGTGAGTACTGAAGCTTTCTTT. This encodes CASSLGGSPVSTEAFF.